This entry is about one T cell receptor beta chain. What it binds is not known. Each population, CD4+ and CD8+ cells, was isolated by positive magnetic bead selection and checked for purity by flow cytometry. The sample originates from a study of somatic mutations in cytotoxic T cells in rheumatoid arthritis. For the study at large: Each patient's diagnosis was followed right away by a blood draw (roughly 33 ml EDTA), before any treatment. T-cell populations stained with V beta antibodies were in some cases flow-sorted at nearly 100% purity, including V beta1+ cells that were sequenced for TCRB. Findings and limits, study-wide: Significant differences in CD8+ T-cell clonality were not found between rheumatoid arthritis patients and healthy controls (age-matched).

Repertoires were generated with immunoSEQ multiplex PCR, while TCRdb's copy carries only in-frame clones and drops some. The repertoire has tens of thousands of clones, 70% to 90% of them found once; the top ten carry roughly 9.6%. Germline values: CDR1 MGHRA, CDR2 YSYEKL. The germline V and J ends were trimmed by 0 bases and 0 bases, with 14 bases remaining between them. The CDR3 consists of 17 residues. The material sequenced was CD8+ T cells sorted from blood. J is TRBJ1-1 and V is TRBV4-1; D perhaps matches TRBD1 (5 bases). The receptor comes from an adult with rheumatoid arthritis. The CDR3 DNA follows: TGCGCCAGCAGCCAAGATTCGGGGGTTGGGGTGAACACTGAAGCTTTCTTT. This sequence encodes CASSQDSGVGVNTEAFF.